This T cell receptor beta chain was sequenced in a study of T cells after yellow fever vaccination. This CDR3 is 14 amino acids long. V was pared by 8 bases and J by 5 bases, with 18 bases between. The germline V gene encodes CDR1 SGHTA and CDR2 FQGNSA. This clonotype has ten or more counts. TCRdb ran MiXCR on the 5' RACE reads and lists one entry per CDR3 protein. The sample lists 310,000 or so distinct CDR3 sequences; around 4% were seen once. This clonotype was sampled from a man aged 18-30 years who received the YFV17D yellow fever vaccine. Material: PBMCs, obtained on the day of the yellow fever booster vaccination. V gene TRBV7-2 combines with J gene TRBJ1-1, with D maybe TRBD1 (6 bases). The CDR3 reads CASRWTDIRTEAFF. The DNA of the CDR3 is TGTGCCAGCCGGTGGACAGACATAAGAACTGAAGCTTTCTTT.